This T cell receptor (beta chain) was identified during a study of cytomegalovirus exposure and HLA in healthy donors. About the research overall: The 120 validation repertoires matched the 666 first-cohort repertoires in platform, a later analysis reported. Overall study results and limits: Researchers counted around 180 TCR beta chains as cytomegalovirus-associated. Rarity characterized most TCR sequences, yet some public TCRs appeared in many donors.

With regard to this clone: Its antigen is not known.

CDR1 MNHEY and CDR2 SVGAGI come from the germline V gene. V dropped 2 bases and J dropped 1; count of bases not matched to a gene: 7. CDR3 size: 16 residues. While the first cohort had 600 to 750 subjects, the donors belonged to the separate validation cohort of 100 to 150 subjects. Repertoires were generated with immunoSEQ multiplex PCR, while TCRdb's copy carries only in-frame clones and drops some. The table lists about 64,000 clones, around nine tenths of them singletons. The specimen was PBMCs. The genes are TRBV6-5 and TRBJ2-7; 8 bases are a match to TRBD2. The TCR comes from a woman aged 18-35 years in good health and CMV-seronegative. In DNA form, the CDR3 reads TGTGCCAGCAGTTACCCACCGGGACTAGTGTCCTACGAGCAGTACTTC. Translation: CASSYPPGLVSYEQYF.